This T cell receptor beta chain was obtained from a study of blood T cells in healthy people across ages. The CDR3 length is 14 residues. V dropped 2 bases and J dropped 7; count of bases not matched to a gene: 7. From germline, CDR1 is SGHRS and CDR2 YFSETQ. A J-beta primer mix and a sample-barcoded 5' primer were used in a second PCR of about 7 to 12 cycles. TCRdb re-derived calls from the 5' RACE reads in MiXCR, one entry per CDR3 protein. This table holds approximately 800,000 distinct CDR3 sequences, about 59% found once. The origin of this receptor is a man aged 30 to 45 in good health. V usage is TRBV5-1 and J usage is TRBJ1-1, with 8 bases fitting TRBD1. The sample consisted of blood. The CDR3 reads CASSLQGGENEAFF. DNA for the CDR3: TGCGCCAGCAGCTTACAGGGGGGTGAGAATGAAGCTTTCTTT.